This T cell receptor beta chain comes out of a study of OX40 agonist ivuxolimab in advanced cancers. About the research overall: The study treated patients with ivuxolimab, an agonistic anti-OX40 (CD134) antibody. Three dose-escalation patients had partial responses: one with hepatocellular carcinoma and two with cutaneous melanoma.

Note on this clone: No antigen is known for it.

Measured with immunoSEQ multiplex PCR; TCRdb has only the in-frame clones, and not every one. The sample shows about 89,000 clones, about nine tenths of them seen only once. Study-wide results and caveats: In CD8+ T cells, expanded clones were on average more numerous than in CD4+. Antigen targets of the expanded peripheral T cells went undetermined.

The sequencing here drew on CD4+ or CD8+ T cells sorted from blood, taken in a trial of the OX40 agonist ivuxolimab. This TCR was sampled from an adult with an advanced solid tumor such as melanoma, head and neck, liver or kidney cancer.

In nucleotides, the CDR3 is TGTGCCAGCAGCGTAGCCCCAGACGGGACTAGCGGATACAATGAGCAGTTCTTC. Translation gives CASSVAPDGTSGYNEQFF. The genes are TRBV9 and TRBJ2-1; 11 nucleotides align to TRBD2. The CDR3 is 18 residues long. Germline V gives CDR1 SGDLS, CDR2 YYNGEE. V gave up 0 bases and J gave up 4 bases; unmatched junction bases: 9.